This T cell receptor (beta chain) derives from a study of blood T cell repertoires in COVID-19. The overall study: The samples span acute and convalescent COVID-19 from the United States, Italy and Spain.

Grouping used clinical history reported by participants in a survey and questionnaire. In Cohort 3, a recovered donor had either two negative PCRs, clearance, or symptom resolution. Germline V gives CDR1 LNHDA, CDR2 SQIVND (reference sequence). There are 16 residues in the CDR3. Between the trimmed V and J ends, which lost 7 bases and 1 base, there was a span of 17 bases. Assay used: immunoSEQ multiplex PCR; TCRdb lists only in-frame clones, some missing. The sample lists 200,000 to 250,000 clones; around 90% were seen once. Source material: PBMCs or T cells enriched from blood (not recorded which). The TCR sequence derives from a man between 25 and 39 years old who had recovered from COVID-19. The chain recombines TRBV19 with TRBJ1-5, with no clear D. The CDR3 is CASTSSGSLSNQPQHF. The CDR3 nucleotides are TGTGCCAGTACCTCCAGCGGGAGTCTAAGCAATCAGCCCCAGCATTTT.